A selection of T cell receptor beta chains follows, all from one sample in a study of blood T cell repertoires in COVID-19. Method: immunoSEQ multiplex PCR; TCRdb's copy keeps in-frame clones and lacks some. The top ten clones hold under 3.5% of a sample with roughly 200,000 clones, about 77% of them seen once. Sample: peripheral blood. The origin of the receptors is an elderly woman with active or convalescent COVID-19. Each CDR3 is given with its conserved first and last residue. A D gene is named only where the DNA matches it firmly. Rows give clone size only sometimes, using once, few, many, or a class for an expanded clone.

D gene: -; J gene: TRBJ2-2; clone size: few; V gene: TRBV5-1; CDR3 DNA: TGCGCCAGCAGCGGAAGACTAGCGAACACCGGGGAGCTGTTTTTT; CDR3 protein: CASSGRLANTGELFF
D gene: -; J gene: TRBJ1-5; clone size: -; V gene: TRBV29-1; CDR3 DNA: TGCAGCGCCGCGGGGGGGTTCAATCAGCCCCAGCATTTT; CDR3 protein: CSAAGGFNQPQHF
D gene: -; J gene: TRBJ2-7; clone size: -; V gene: TRBV18; CDR3 DNA: TGTGCCAGCTCGGCAGGGATCTCCTACGAGCAGTACTTC; CDR3 protein: CASSAGISYEQYF
D gene: TRBD2; J gene: TRBJ2-7; clone size: few; V gene: TRBV5-4; CDR3 DNA: TGTGCCAGCAGCTCGGCGCTACTAGCGGGGGGTCCTAACGAGCAGTACTTC; CDR3 protein: CASSSALLAGGPNEQYF
D gene: -; J gene: TRBJ1-5; clone size: -; V gene: TRBV7-2; CDR3 DNA: TGTGCCAGCAGCCCGCCAGGGTCCAATCAGCCCCAGCATTTT; CDR3 protein: CASSPPGSNQPQHF
D gene: -; J gene: TRBJ1-2; clone size: -; V gene: TRBV6-1; CDR3 DNA: TGTGCCAGCAGTGAAGGGGCGGACTTGTATGGCTACACCTTC; CDR3 protein: CASSEGADLYGYTF
D gene: -; J gene: TRBJ1-2; clone size: -; V gene: TRBV5-1; CDR3 DNA: TGCGCCAGCAGCGAAACAGGGTCCTATGGCTACACCTTC; CDR3 protein: CASSETGSYGYTF
D gene: -; J gene: TRBJ1-5; clone size: -; V gene: TRBV11-1; CDR3 DNA: TGTGCCAGCAGCAGACAGTTGGGCCAGCCCCAGCATTTT; CDR3 protein: CASSRQLGQPQHF
D gene: TRBD2; J gene: TRBJ2-3; clone size: once; V gene: TRBV24-1; CDR3 DNA: TGTGCCACCAGTGGGCGGGGGAGAGGCACAGATACGCAGTATTTT; CDR3 protein: CATSGRGRGTDTQYF
D gene: TRBD1; J gene: TRBJ2-2; clone size: -; V gene: TRBV29-1; CDR3 DNA: TGCAGCGCGCGAACCGGGACAGGGAACACCGGGGAGCTGTTTTTT; CDR3 protein: CSARTGTGNTGELFF
D gene: -; J gene: TRBJ2-7; clone size: -; V gene: TRBV28; CDR3 DNA: TGTGCCAGCAGTTTGCCGCAGAAATCATACGAGCAGTACTTC; CDR3 protein: CASSLPQKSYEQYF
D gene: -; J gene: TRBJ2-3; clone size: -; V gene: TRBV4-1; CDR3 DNA: TGCGCCAGCAGTAGGAGGGGTTTAGGGTCAGATACGCAGTATTTT; CDR3 protein: CASSRRGLGSDTQYF
D gene: -; J gene: TRBJ2-5; clone size: -; V gene: TRBV19; CDR3 DNA: TGTGCCAGTAGTACATTCCGGGACACACAAGAGACCCAGTACTTC; CDR3 protein: CASSTFRDTQETQYF
D gene: TRBD1; J gene: TRBJ1-6; clone size: -; V gene: TRBV28; CDR3 DNA: TGTGCCAGCAGTCACCTACAGGGGAGTAATTCACCCCTCCACTTT; CDR3 protein: CASSHLQGSNSPLHF
D gene: -; J gene: TRBJ1-2; clone size: -; V gene: TRBV18; CDR3 DNA: TGTGCCAGCTCACCGACGGAGGTACCTAACTATGGCTACACCTTC; CDR3 protein: CASSPTEVPNYGYTF
D gene: -; J gene: TRBJ2-3; clone size: -; V gene: TRBV7-2; CDR3 DNA: TGTGCCAGCAGCTCCAGACTAGTCACAGATACGCAGTATTTT; CDR3 protein: CASSSRLVTDTQYF
D gene: TRBD1; J gene: TRBJ1-5; clone size: -; V gene: TRBV2; CDR3 DNA: TGTGCCAGCAGTGAAAGTCAGGGGGGAAATCAGCCCCAGCATTTT; CDR3 protein: CASSESQGGNQPQHF
D gene: TRBD2; J gene: TRBJ2-1; clone size: -; V gene: TRBV7-9; CDR3 DNA: TGTGCCAGCATCCCCCTGGCTAGCGGCCACAATGAGCAGTTCTTC; CDR3 protein: CASIPLASGHNEQFF
D gene: -; J gene: TRBJ1-2; clone size: -; V gene: TRBV7-4; CDR3 DNA: TGTGCTCCCAGGTCCTGGGGCTATGGCTACACCTCGTCCTGGGGCTATGGCTACACCTTC; CDR3 protein: CAPRSWGYGYTSSWGYGYTF
D gene: -; J gene: TRBJ2-7; clone size: -; V gene: TRBV10-1; CDR3 DNA: TGCGCCAGCAGTGAGTCGAGGTCCCAGTCCTACGAGCAGTACTTC; CDR3 protein: CASSESRSQSYEQYF
D gene: -; J gene: TRBJ1-2; clone size: -; V gene: TRBV15; CDR3 DNA: TGTGCCACCAGCAGAGATCCAAGGGGCAGCGGCTACACCTTC; CDR3 protein: CATSRDPRGSGYTF
D gene: -; J gene: TRBJ1-4; clone size: -; V gene: TRBV5-1; CDR3 DNA: TGCGCCAGCAGCTTGGCAGGGGTGGAGGAAAAACTGTTTTTT; CDR3 protein: CASSLAGVEEKLFF
D gene: -; J gene: TRBJ2-2; clone size: -; V gene: TRBV4-1; CDR3 DNA: TGCGCCAGCAGGGACAGTGCCACCGGGGAGCTGTTTTTT; CDR3 protein: CASRDSATGELFF
D gene: TRBD2; J gene: TRBJ2-1; clone size: -; V gene: TRBV28; CDR3 DNA: TGTGCCAGCACTAGCGGGGGACTCTCCTACAATGAGCAGTTCTTC; CDR3 protein: CASTSGGLSYNEQFF
D gene: -; J gene: TRBJ2-7; clone size: -; V gene: TRBV3-1/TRBV3-2; CDR3 DNA: TGTGCCAGCAGCCACCGGGTCGGGGTAGAGATGAAGCAGTACTTC; CDR3 protein: CASSHRVGVEMKQYF
D gene: TRBD2; J gene: TRBJ2-1; clone size: -; V gene: TRBV19; CDR3 DNA: TGTGCCAGTAGTTCGGGGGGTAGGGAGCAGTTCTTC; CDR3 protein: CASSSGGREQFF
D gene: -; J gene: TRBJ2-7; clone size: -; V gene: TRBV2; CDR3 DNA: TGTGCCAGCAATGTCTTCGGTACTTACGAGCAGTACTTC; CDR3 protein: CASNVFGTYEQYF
D gene: TRBD1; J gene: TRBJ2-7; clone size: few; V gene: TRBV6-5; CDR3 DNA: TGTGCCAGCAGCCTCACCCCGGGACAGGGGGAGCAGTACTTC; CDR3 protein: CASSLTPGQGEQYF
D gene: TRBD2; J gene: TRBJ2-3; clone size: -; V gene: TRBV27; CDR3 DNA: TGTGCCAGCAGCCTCCTAGCGGGGGCCGGCACAGATACGCAGTATTTT; CDR3 protein: CASSLLAGAGTDTQYF
D gene: -; J gene: TRBJ1-4; clone size: -; V gene: TRBV5-6; CDR3 DNA: TGTGCCAGCAGCTTGGTACTGGGGGGGCGCGAAGAAAAACTGTTTTTT; CDR3 protein: CASSLVLGGREEKLFF
D gene: -; J gene: TRBJ1-5; clone size: -; V gene: TRBV19; CDR3 DNA: TGTGCCAGTAGTATAATACAGGGCCTCAATCAGCCCCAGCATTTT; CDR3 protein: CASSIIQGLNQPQHF
D gene: -; J gene: TRBJ1-1; clone size: -; V gene: TRBV27; CDR3 DNA: TGTGCCAGCAGTTTATCGAGGCAGGGCACTGAAGCTTTCTTT; CDR3 protein: CASSLSRQGTEAFF
D gene: TRBD1; J gene: TRBJ2-1; clone size: -; V gene: TRBV5-4; CDR3 DNA: TGTGCCAGCAGCTTCGGGGACAGGGGCTACAATGAGCAGTTCTTC; CDR3 protein: CASSFGDRGYNEQFF
D gene: TRBD1; J gene: TRBJ1-4; clone size: -; V gene: TRBV5-1; CDR3 DNA: TGCGCCAGCAGCTTGAACAGGGGGGTTAATGAAAAACTGTTTTTT; CDR3 protein: CASSLNRGVNEKLFF
D gene: -; J gene: TRBJ1-1; clone size: -; V gene: TRBV15; CDR3 DNA: TGTGCCACCAGCAGAGATAGGACGGGGGGCAAGACTGAAGCTTTCTTT; CDR3 protein: CATSRDRTGGKTEAFF
D gene: -; J gene: TRBJ2-7; clone size: -; V gene: TRBV4-2; CDR3 DNA: TGTGCCAGCAGCCAAGATCCGACTTCCTACGAGCAGTACTTC; CDR3 protein: CASSQDPTSYEQYF
D gene: TRBD2; J gene: TRBJ2-1; clone size: -; V gene: TRBV9; CDR3 DNA: TGTGCCAGCAGCGTGGGGACTAGCGGGGGGTTGAGATATGAGCAGTTCTTC; CDR3 protein: CASSVGTSGGLRYEQFF
D gene: -; J gene: TRBJ1-2; clone size: -; V gene: TRBV5-1; CDR3 DNA: TGCGCCAGCAGCTTGGATGTGGAGACCTATGGCTACACCTTC; CDR3 protein: CASSLDVETYGYTF
D gene: -; J gene: TRBJ1-4; clone size: -; V gene: TRBV4-3; CDR3 DNA: TGCGCCAGCAGCCATCAGGGTGAAGGAGAAAAACTGTTTTTT; CDR3 protein: CASSHQGEGEKLFF
D gene: -; J gene: TRBJ2-3; clone size: -; V gene: TRBV4-3; CDR3 DNA: TGCGCCAGCAGCCAATCAACGTCCTCGCGGGGGCAGGATACGCAGTATTTT; CDR3 protein: CASSQSTSSRGQDTQYF
D gene: -; J gene: TRBJ2-7; clone size: few; V gene: TRBV7-2; CDR3 DNA: TGTGCCAGCAGCTCCCTCCTCGAGCAGTACTTC; CDR3 protein: CASSSLLEQYF
D gene: -; J gene: TRBJ1-2; clone size: -; V gene: TRBV10-3; CDR3 DNA: TGTGCCATCAGTGAGTCTCGGCAGGGTGGGGGCTACACCTTC; CDR3 protein: CAISESRQGGGYTF
D gene: -; J gene: TRBJ2-2; clone size: many; V gene: TRBV7-6; CDR3 DNA: TGTGCCAGCAGCCCAAGACTCGTCACGAACACCGGGGAGCTGTTTTTT; CDR3 protein: CASSPRLVTNTGELFF